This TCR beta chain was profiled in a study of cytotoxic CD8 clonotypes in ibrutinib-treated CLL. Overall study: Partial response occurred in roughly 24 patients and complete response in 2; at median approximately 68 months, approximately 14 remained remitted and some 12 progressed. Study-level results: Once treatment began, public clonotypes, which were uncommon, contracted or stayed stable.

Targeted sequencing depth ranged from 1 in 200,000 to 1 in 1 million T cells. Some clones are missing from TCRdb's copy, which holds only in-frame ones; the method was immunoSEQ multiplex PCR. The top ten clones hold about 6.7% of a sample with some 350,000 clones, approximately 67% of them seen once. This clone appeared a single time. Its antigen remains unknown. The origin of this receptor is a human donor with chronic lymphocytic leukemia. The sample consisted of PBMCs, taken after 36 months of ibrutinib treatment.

This CDR3 is CASSPGLAGVSVYEQYF. CDR3 sequence (DNA): TGTGCCAGCAGCCCAGGACTAGCGGGAGTCTCAGTCTACGAGCAGTACTTC. The chain couples TRBV13 to TRBJ2-7; 13 positions agree with TRBD2. The CDR3 is made up of 17 amino acids. Germline V gene sequence: CDR1 PRHDT, CDR2 FYEKMQ (reference sequence). With V trimmed by 5 bases and J by 3 bases, 10 bases remained unmatched.